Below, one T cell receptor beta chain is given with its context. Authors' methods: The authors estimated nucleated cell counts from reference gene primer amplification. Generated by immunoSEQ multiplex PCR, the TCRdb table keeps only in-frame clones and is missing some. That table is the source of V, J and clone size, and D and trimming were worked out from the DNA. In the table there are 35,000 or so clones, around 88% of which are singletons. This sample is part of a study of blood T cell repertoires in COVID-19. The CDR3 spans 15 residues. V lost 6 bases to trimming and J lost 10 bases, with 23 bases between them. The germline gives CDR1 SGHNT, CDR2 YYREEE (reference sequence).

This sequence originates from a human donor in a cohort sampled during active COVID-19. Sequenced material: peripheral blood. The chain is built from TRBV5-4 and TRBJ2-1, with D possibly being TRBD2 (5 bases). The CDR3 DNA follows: TGTGCCAGCACCCCAAGTGGCGGGTGGCCTCAAGAGCAGTTCTTC. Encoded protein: CASTPSGGWPQEQFF.